The 32 T cell receptor beta chains presented below share a single source sample, sequenced in a study of CD8+ T cells in alopecia areata. Regarding treatment: oral pan-JAK inhibitor, 5-10 mg twice daily. Investigators isolated RNA and reverse transcribed it into cDNA to act as the sequencing template. Assay: immunoSEQ multiplex PCR; the TCRdb copy retains only in-frame clones and omits some. The sample consists of nearly 95,000 clones, about two thirds of them appearing once. Sequencing was performed on CD8+ T cells sorted from blood, taken at approximately week 42, from a patient treated with tofacitinib. The receptors shown here come from a human donor with alopecia areata.

The sample holds one count of this clone. This chain connects TRBV21-1 to TRBJ2-7; the D call TRBD1 from the table was never checked on the DNA. TRBV21-1 is a pseudogene. The CDR3 loop spans 16 amino acids. The CDR3 DNA is TGTGCCAGCAACAACAATCGACAGGCCGGCTCCTACGAGCAGTACTTC. Its protein is CASNNNRQAGSYEQYF.

The chain has TRBV29-1 and TRBJ1-2; 7 nucleotides align to TRBD1. Losses at the gene ends were 4 bases for V and 1 base for J; bases not matched to a gene: 9. The length of the CDR3 is 15 residues. CDR1 and CDR2 from the germline V gene are SQVTM and ANQGSEA. The CDR3, as DNA: TGCAGCGTTGGTTTAAGGGACAGAGATAACTATGGCTACACCTTC. Its protein product is CSVGLRDRDNYGYTF.

V usage is TRBV27 and J usage is TRBJ2-1, with D perhaps matching TRBD2 (5 bases). The ends were cut back, 3 bases at V and 6 bases at J, with 15 bases in the middle. The germline CDR1 and CDR2 sequences are MNHEY and SMNVEV (reference sequence). This CDR3 is built from 15 residues. The CDR3 protein is CASSFAREEGNEQFF. The CDR3 region has the DNA TGTGCCAGCAGTTTTGCCCGGGAAGAAGGCAATGAGCAGTTCTTC.

This clone was detected a few times. In the same sample, other DNA sequences code for this CDR3. This chain uses TRBV30 with TRBJ2-7; D unclear. The CDR3 is 11 residues long. Deletions cut 0 bases from V and 2 bases from J, with 2 bases between. From germline, CDR1 is GTSNPN and CDR2 SVGIG (reference sequence). CDR3 amino acids: CAWSVTYEQYF. In DNA form, the CDR3 reads TGTGCCTGGAGTGTAACCTACGAGCAGTACTTC.

This clone was counted between two and nine times. The chain couples TRBV7-6 to TRBJ2-6; 7 nucleotides agree with TRBD1. CDR1 is SGHVS, CDR2 FNYEAQ, per germline. This CDR3 has 17 amino acids. The V and J ends lost 0 bases and 8 bases, in that order; junction bases with no gene match: 10. The CDR3 sequence is CASSLAKGTAGPNVLTF. The CDR3 DNA follows: TGTGCCAGCAGCTTAGCGAAAGGGACAGCAGGCCCCAACGTCCTGACTTTC.

The rearrangement links TRBV19 to TRBJ1-2, with D perhaps matching TRBD1 (5 bases). The CDR3 runs to 13 residues. Per the germline V gene, CDR1 is LNHDA and CDR2 is SQIVND (reference sequence). Trimming pared 6 bases from V and 11 bases from J, leaving 19 bases between. CDR3 DNA: TGTGCCAGTAGAGCGGACGGCCTGGGGGGATACACCTTC. Translated, it gives CASRADGLGGYTF.

This clone occurred a few times. The rearrangement links TRBV29-1 to TRBJ2-3; 9 bases map to TRBD1. Germline CDR1 reads SQVTM; CDR2 reads ANQGSEA. This CDR3 has 13 amino acids. The trim removed 6 bases at V and 3 bases at J, leaving 4 bases unmatched. Written as DNA, the CDR3 is TGCAGCGTGACGGGACAGGGAACAGATACGCAGTATTTT. Amino acid sequence: CSVTGQGTDTQYF.

V and J are TRBV6-6 and TRBJ2-3; tentatively, D is TRBD1 or TRBD2 (5 bases each). This CDR3 has 13 amino acids. CDR1 and CDR2 from the germline V gene are MNHNY and SVGAGI (reference sequence). V was shortened by 4 bases and J by 0 bases, with 5 bases between the two germline ends. The CDR3 nucleotides are TGTGCCAGCAGTTGGGACAGCACAGATACGCAGTATTTT. This codes for CASSWDSTDTQYF.

This chain links TRBV9 with TRBJ2-3; D call uncertain. The CDR3 runs to 14 residues. Germline CDR1 SGDLS, CDR2 YYNGEE. Trimming shortened V by 0 bases and J by 2 bases, and 7 bases separated the two germline ends. In DNA, the CDR3 is TGTGCCAGCAGCGTAGCTAAATCCACAGATACGCAGTATTTT. This translates into CASSVAKSTDTQYF.

About this clone: Germline is not matched at one junction end, which may reflect a read error. The V gene is TRBV5-3, the J gene TRBJ2-7; D call uncertain. TRBV5-3 is noted as an ORF with a role that remains uncertain. CDR3 length equals 15 residues. The CDR3 spells CASSLEGRSYYEQYF. The CDR3 DNA reads as TGTGCCAGCAGCTTGGAAGGGCGCTCCTACTACGAGCAGTACTTC.

This rearrangement joins TRBV25-1 to TRBJ1-2, with no clear D. Trimming pared 2 bases from V and 5 bases from J, leaving 3 bases between. The germline CDR1 and CDR2 sequences are MGHDK and SYGVNS. The CDR3 loop spans 11 amino acids. The CDR3, as DNA: TGTGCCAGCAGTGAAAGTTATGGCTACACCTTC. This translates into CASSESYGYTF.

The genes are TRBV10-2 and TRBJ2-1, with 9 bases aligning to TRBD2. The CDR3 is made up of 15 amino acids. Per germline, CDR1 WSHSY and CDR2 SAAADI. The V and J ends lost 1 base and 9 bases, in that order; junction bases with no gene match: 7. CDR3 amino acids: CASSEFGGGALEQFF. CDR3 DNA sequence: TGCGCCAGCAGTGAGTTCGGCGGGGGGGCCCTTGAGCAGTTCTTC.

The chain links TRBV19 to TRBJ1-4; D possibly corresponds to TRBD1 (5 bases). Per the germline V gene, CDR1 is LNHDA and CDR2 is SQIVND (reference sequence). The V end was cut by 6 bases, the J end by 2 bases, with 16 bases between. The CDR3 sequence is 16 residues long. CDR3 amino acids: CASSLRGEYTNEKLFF. DNA for the CDR3: TGTGCCAGTAGCCTCCGGGGCGAGTATACTAATGAAAAACTGTTTTTT.

V usage is TRBV29-1 and J usage is TRBJ1-2; 7 nucleotides align to TRBD1. From germline, CDR1 is SQVTM and CDR2 ANQGSEA. CDR3 length: 13 amino acids. Trimming removed 7 bases from V and 2 bases from J; junction bases left unmatched: 7. The CDR3 is CSARDSENYGYTF. As DNA, the CDR3 is TGCAGCGCCCGGGACAGCGAAAACTATGGCTACACCTTC.

The chain uses TRBV10-2 and TRBJ2-4, with D possibly TRBD2 on 6 matching bases. CDR3 length: 11 residues. V gave up 5 bases and J gave up 8 bases, with 7 bases separating them. Germline-derived CDR1 and CDR2 are WSHSY and SAAADI. This CDR3 reads CASSTGDIQYF. The CDR3 DNA sequence: TGCGCCAGCAGTACGGGGGACATTCAGTACTTC.

The chain joins TRBV9 to TRBJ2-1; D is uncertain. Germline-derived CDR1 and CDR2 are SGDLS and YYNGEE. CDR3 size: 14 residues. V lost 0 bases, J lost 6 bases, and 10 bases lay in between. CDR3 in DNA: TGTGCCAGCAGCGTAGGCCAAGGCCTCAATGAGCAGTTCTTC. Its protein is CASSVGQGLNEQFF.

The chain carries TRBV27 and TRBJ2-2; unclear D gene. This CDR3 has 11 amino acids. Germline V gene data show CDR1 as MNHEY and CDR2 as SMNVEV (reference sequence). The V gene lost 0 bases and the J gene lost 8 bases, with 1 base spanning the gap. CDR3: CASSLSGELFF. The CDR3 region has the DNA TGTGCCAGCAGTTTATCAGGGGAGCTGTTTTTT.

The V call is TRBV7-9, the J call TRBJ1-2, with TRBD1 matching 7 bases. The J segment lost 3 bases and the V segment lost 5 bases, leaving 9 bases of the junction unmatched. The CDR3 consists of 15 residues. CDR1 and CDR2 (germline): SEHNR, FQNEAQ (reference sequence). CDR3 DNA sequence: TGTGCCAGCAGCCGCCAAGGGGGCGCGGACTATGGCTACACCTTC. Translating gives CASSRQGGADYGYTF.

This sequence joins TRBV19 and TRBJ2-7, with D maybe TRBD1 (5 bases). The germline V and J ends were trimmed by 3 bases and 0 bases, with 9 bases remaining between them. Germline values: CDR1 LNHDA, CDR2 SQIVND (reference sequence). The CDR3 is made up of 14 amino acids. The CDR3 is CASSMGPGSYEQYF. Written as DNA, the CDR3 is TGTGCCAGTAGTATGGGGCCGGGCTCCTACGAGCAGTACTTC.

The chain recombines TRBV14 with TRBJ1-2; D is undetermined. Between the trimmed V and J ends, which lost 0 bases and 5 bases, there was a span of 16 bases. Germline V gives CDR1 SGHDN, CDR2 FVKESK. This CDR3 is 16 amino acids long. The CDR3 sequence: CASSQDVMGYAYGYTF. CDR3 DNA sequence: TGTGCCAGCAGCCAAGACGTCATGGGCTACGCATATGGCTACACCTTC.

This chain links TRBV11-2 with TRBJ2-3, with D hard to call. V was trimmed by 3 bases and J by 0 bases, leaving 10 bases between them. Per germline, CDR1 SGHAT and CDR2 FQNNGV. This CDR3 has 15 residues. CDR3 sequence (DNA): TGTGCCAGCAGCTTTTGGCCTCGCAGCACAGATACGCAGTATTTT. This codes for CASSFWPRSTDTQYF.

About this clone: Within the sample, other DNA sequences also encode this same CDR3. The rearrangement uses TRBV4-3 and TRBJ2-7; either TRBD1 or TRBD2 may supply D (5 bases each). The CDR3 totals 15 residues. The ends were cut back, 1 base at V and 3 bases at J, with 13 bases in the middle. From germline, CDR1 is LGHNA and CDR2 YSLEER. The CDR3 protein is CASSQGVGPSYEQYF. Written as DNA, the CDR3 is TGCGCCAGCAGCCAAGGGGTGGGACCTAGCTACGAGCAGTACTTC.

The V and J genes are TRBV29-1 and TRBJ1-5; no clear D gene. Trimming removed 7 bases at V and 6 bases at J, with 16 bases between. Germline V CDR1 and CDR2: SQVTM, ANQGSEA. The CDR3 length is 13 residues. CDR3 nucleotides: TGCAGCGCCGGGCCAGGAAGAACTCAGCCCCAGCATTTT. This codes for CSAGPGRTQPQHF.

V gene TRBV4-3 combines with J gene TRBJ2-7; TRBD1 or TRBD2 may be the D gene (5 bases each). In germline, CDR1 is LGHNA, CDR2 YSLEER. The V gene lost 3 bases and the J gene lost 4 bases, with 16 bases spanning the gap. The CDR3 contains 15 residues. The CDR3 DNA sequence: TGCGCCAGCAGCCAGCACCGGGGCAGGGTTTACGAGCAGTACTTC. It is translated as CASSQHRGRVYEQYF.

This clone appeared once. The CDR3, as DNA: TGCAGCGTTGTGGGACTAGCGGGGGGAACTAGCACAGATACGCAGTATTTT. Translation gives CSVVGLAGGTSTDTQYF. The V gene is TRBV29-1, the J gene TRBJ2-3, with TRBD2 identical over 15 bases. The CDR3 has 17 residues. V was pared by 4 bases and J by 0 bases, with 5 bases of the junction left unmatched. Per the germline V gene, CDR1 is SQVTM and CDR2 is ANQGSEA.

This clone was seen only a few times. The chain carries TRBV4-3 and TRBJ2-7, with 10 bases fitting TRBD2. The length of the CDR3 is 17 residues. Unmatched junction bases numbered 14, after V lost 0 bases and J lost 9 bases. Looked up from germline, CDR1 is LGHNA and CDR2 is YSLEER. The CDR3, as DNA: TGCGCCAGCAGCCAAGATCCGGGTCTAGCGGGGGAGGGCTGGCAGTACTTC. It encodes CASSQDPGLAGEGWQYF.

The J gene is TRBJ1-1, the V gene TRBV13; no clear D gene. The germline gives CDR1 PRHDT, CDR2 FYEKMQ (reference sequence). CDR3 size: 14 residues. Trimming pared 0 bases from V and 6 bases from J, leaving 11 bases between. The CDR3 loop reads CASSLGEVGAEAFF. The CDR3 DNA is TGTGCCAGCAGCTTAGGTGAGGTCGGGGCTGAAGCTTTCTTT.

On this clone itself: The sample has other DNA sequences that encode this CDR3 too. V usage is TRBV7-2 and J usage is TRBJ1-1, with D maybe TRBD1 (5 bases). Trimming left V 3 bases short and J 0 bases short, with 8 bases between. The CDR3 is made up of 14 amino acids. Germline values: CDR1 SGHTA, CDR2 FQGNSA. The DNA for the CDR3 is TGTGCCAGCAGCTTTGGACAAATGAACACTGAAGCTTTCTTT. This codes for CASSFGQMNTEAFF.

This clone was recorded once. V and J are TRBV10-3 and TRBJ1-2; weak D call: TRBD1 (5 bases). Per germline, CDR1 ENHRY and CDR2 SYGVKD. The CDR3 sequence is 14 residues long. V was shortened by 11 bases and J by 1 base, with 17 bases between the two germline ends. In nucleotides, the CDR3 is TGTGCCGCCAAATCTCCGACAGATAACTATGGCTACACCTTC. Residues: CAAKSPTDNYGYTF.

The chain recombines TRBV7-6 with TRBJ2-2, with D possibly matching TRBD1 (6 bases). The CDR3 is 13 residues long. V was clipped by 11 bases and J by 4 bases, with 14 bases between them. Germline V gene data show CDR1 as SGHVS and CDR2 as FNYEAQ. This CDR3 reads CAGQGTVTGELFF. CDR3 nucleotides: TGTGCCGGGCAGGGGACGGTCACCGGGGAGCTGTTTTTT.

Concerning this clone: Within the sample, other DNA sequences also encode this same CDR3. The chain employs TRBV5-1 and TRBJ1-5; no definite D call. V lost 0 bases and J 4 bases, leaving 8 bases between the germline ends. CDR1 is SGHRS and CDR2 is YFSETQ in the germline V gene. The CDR3 is 14 residues long. This chain's CDR3 is CASSLDGGNQPQHF. The CDR3 DNA reads as TGCGCCAGCAGCTTGGACGGAGGGAATCAGCCCCAGCATTTT.

Relative to its sample, this clone is medium-sized. This CDR3 is also generated by other DNA sequences in the sample. V is TRBV7-2 and J is TRBJ1-1, with D unresolved. With 1 base removed from V and 2 bases from J, the gap between germline ends came to 5 bases. The CDR3 is made up of 13 amino acids. Germline CDR1 SGHTA, CDR2 FQGNSA. Here the CDR3 DNA reads TGTGCCAGCAGCTTAGACCTTAACACTGAAGCTTTCTTT. It translates to CASSLDLNTEAFF. The entire variable domain, with the rest obtained from reference TRBV7-2 and TRBJ1-1, is as follows: GAGVSQSPSNKVTEKGKDVELRCDPISGHTALYWYRQSLGQGLEFLIYFQGNSAPDKSGLPSDRFSAERTGGSVSTLTIQRTQQEDSAVYLCASSLDLNTEAFFGQGTRLTVV.